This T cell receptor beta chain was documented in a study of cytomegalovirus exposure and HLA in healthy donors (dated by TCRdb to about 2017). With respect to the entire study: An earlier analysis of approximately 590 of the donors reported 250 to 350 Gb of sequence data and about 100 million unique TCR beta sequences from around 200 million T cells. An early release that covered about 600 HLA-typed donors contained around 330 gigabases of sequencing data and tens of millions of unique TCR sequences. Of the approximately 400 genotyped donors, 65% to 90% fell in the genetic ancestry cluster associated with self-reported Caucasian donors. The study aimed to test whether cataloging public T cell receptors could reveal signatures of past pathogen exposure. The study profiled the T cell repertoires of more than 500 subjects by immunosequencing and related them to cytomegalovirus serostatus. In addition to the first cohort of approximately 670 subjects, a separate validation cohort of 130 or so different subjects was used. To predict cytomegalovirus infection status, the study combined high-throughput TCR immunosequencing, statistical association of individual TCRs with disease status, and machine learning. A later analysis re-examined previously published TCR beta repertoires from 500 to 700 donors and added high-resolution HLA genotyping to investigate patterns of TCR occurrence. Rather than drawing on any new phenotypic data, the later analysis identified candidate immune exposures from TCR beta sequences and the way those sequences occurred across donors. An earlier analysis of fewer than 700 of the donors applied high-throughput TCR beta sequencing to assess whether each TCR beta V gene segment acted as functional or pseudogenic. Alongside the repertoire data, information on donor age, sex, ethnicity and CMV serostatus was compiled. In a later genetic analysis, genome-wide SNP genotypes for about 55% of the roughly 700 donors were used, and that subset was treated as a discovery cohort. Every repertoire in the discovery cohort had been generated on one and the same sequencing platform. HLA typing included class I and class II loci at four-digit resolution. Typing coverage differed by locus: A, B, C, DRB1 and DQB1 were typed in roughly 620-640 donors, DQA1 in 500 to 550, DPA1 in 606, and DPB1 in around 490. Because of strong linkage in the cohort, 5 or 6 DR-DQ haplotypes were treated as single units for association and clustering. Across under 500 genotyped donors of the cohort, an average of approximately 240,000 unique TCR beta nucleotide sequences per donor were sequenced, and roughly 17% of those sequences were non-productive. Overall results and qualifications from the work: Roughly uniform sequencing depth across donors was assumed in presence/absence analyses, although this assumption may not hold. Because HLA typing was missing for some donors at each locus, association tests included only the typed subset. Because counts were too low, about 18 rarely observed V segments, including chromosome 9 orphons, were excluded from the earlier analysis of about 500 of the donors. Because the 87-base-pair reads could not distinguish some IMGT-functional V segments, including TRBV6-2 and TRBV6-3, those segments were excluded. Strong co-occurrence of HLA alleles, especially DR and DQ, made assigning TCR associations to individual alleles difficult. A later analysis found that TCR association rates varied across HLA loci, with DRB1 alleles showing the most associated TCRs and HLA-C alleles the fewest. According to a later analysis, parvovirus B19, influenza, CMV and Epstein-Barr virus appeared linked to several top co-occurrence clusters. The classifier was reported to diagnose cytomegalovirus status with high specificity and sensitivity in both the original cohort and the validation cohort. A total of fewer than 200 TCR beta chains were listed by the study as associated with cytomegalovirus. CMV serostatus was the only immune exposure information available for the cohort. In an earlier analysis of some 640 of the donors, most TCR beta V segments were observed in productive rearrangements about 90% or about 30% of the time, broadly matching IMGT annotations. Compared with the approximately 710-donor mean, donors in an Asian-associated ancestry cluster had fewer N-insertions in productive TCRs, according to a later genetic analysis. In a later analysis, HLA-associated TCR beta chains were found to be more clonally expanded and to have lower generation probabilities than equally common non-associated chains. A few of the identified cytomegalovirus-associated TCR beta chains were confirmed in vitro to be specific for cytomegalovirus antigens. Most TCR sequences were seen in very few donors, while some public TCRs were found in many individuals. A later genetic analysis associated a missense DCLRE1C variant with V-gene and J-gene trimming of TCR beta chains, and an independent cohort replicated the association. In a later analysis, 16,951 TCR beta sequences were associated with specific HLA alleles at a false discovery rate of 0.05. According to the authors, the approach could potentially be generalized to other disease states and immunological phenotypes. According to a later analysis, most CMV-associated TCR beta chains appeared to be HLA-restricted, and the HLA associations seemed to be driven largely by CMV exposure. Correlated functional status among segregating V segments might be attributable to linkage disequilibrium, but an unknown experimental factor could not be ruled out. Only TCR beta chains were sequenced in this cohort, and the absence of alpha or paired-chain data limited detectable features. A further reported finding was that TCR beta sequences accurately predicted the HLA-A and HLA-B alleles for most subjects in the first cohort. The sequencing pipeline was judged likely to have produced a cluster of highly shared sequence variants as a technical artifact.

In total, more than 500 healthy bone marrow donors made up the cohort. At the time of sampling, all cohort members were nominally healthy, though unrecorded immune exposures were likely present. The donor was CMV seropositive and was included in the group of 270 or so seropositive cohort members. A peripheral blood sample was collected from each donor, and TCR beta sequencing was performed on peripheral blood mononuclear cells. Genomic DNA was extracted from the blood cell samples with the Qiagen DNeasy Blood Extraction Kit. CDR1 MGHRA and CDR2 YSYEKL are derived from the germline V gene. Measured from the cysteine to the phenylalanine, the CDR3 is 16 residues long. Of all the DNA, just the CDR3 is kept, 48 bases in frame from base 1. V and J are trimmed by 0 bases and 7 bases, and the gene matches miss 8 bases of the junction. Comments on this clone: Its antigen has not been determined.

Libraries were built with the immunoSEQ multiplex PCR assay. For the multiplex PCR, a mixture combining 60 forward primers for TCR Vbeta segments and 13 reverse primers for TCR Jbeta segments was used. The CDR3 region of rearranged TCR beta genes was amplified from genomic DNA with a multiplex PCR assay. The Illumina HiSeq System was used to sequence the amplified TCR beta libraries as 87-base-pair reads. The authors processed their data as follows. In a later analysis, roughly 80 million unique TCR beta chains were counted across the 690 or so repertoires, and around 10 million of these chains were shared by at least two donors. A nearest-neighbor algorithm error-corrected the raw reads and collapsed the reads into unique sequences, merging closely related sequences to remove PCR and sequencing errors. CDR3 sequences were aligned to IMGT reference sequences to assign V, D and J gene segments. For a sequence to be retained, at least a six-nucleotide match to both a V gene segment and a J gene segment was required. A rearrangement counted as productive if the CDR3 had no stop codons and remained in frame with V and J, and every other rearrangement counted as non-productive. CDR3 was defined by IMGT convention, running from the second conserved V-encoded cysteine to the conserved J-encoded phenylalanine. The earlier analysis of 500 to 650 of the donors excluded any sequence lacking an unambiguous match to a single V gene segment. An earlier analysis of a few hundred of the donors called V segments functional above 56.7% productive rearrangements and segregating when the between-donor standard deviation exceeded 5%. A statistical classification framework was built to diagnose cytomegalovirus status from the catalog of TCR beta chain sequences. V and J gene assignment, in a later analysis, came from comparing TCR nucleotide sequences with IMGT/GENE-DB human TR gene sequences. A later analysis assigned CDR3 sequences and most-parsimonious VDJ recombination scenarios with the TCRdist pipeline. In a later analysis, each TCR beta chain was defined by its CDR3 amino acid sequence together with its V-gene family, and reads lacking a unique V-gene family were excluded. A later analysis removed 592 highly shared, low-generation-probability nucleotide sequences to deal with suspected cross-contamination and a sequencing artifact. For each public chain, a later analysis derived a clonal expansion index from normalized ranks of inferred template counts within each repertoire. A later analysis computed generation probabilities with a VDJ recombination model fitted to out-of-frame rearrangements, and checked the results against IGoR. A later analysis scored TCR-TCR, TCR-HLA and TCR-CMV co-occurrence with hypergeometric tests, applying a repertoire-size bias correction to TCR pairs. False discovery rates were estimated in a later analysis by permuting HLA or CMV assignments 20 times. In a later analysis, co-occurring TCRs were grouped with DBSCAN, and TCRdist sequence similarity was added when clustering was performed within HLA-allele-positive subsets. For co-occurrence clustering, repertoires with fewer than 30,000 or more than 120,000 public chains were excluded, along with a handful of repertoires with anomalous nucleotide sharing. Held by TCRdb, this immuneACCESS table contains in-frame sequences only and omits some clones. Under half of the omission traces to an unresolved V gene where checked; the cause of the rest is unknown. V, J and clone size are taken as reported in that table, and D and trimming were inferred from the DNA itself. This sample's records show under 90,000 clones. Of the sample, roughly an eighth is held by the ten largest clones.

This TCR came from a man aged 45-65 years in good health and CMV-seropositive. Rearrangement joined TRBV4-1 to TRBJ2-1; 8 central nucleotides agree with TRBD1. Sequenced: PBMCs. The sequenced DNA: TGCGCCAGCAGCCAAGAAGTGACAGGGGTAAGGAATGAGCAGTTCTTC. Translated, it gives CASSQEVTGVRNEQFF.